The T cell receptor (beta chain) under discussion was sequenced for a study of monozygotic twins with inflammatory bowel disease. Germline V CDR1 and CDR2: KGHDR, SFDVKD. The CDR3 contains 16 residues. The authors drew roughly 2.5 ml of blood from each donor. TCRdb re-called the 5' RACE reads and catalogs CDR3 proteins one per entry, DNA excluded. The listing contains about 160,000 distinct CDR3 sequences. This receptor was identified in a human donor with ulcerative colitis or Crohn's disease, or a healthy co-twin of an affected twin (not recorded which). The J gene is TRBJ2-7, the V gene TRBV24-1; TCRdb proposes TRBD1, but this gene call is untestable without DNA. Material for sequencing was blood. This CDR3 reads CATSDTGTGKSYEQYF.